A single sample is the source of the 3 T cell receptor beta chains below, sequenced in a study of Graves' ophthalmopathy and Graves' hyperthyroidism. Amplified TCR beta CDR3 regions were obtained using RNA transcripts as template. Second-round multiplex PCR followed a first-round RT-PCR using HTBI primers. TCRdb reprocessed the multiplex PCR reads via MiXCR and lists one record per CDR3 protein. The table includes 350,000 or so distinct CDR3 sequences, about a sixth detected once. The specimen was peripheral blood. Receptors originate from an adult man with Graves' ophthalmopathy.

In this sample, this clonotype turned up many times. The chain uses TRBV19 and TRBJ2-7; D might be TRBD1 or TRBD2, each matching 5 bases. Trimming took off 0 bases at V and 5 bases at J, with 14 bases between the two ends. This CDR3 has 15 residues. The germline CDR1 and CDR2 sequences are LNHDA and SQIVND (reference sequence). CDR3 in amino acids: CASSIEGTDAHEQYF. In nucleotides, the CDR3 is TGTGCCAGTAGTATAGAAGGGACGGACGCCCACGAGCAGTACTTC.

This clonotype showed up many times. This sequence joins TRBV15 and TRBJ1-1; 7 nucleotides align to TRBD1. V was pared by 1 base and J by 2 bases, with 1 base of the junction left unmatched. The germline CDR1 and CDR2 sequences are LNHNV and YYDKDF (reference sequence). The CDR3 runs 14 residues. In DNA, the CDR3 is TGTGCCACCAGCAGAGGGGACAGTAACACTGAAGCTTTCTTT. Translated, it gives CATSRGDSNTEAFF. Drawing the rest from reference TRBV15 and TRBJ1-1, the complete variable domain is DAMVIQNPRYQVTQFGKPVTLSCSQTLNHNVMYWYQQKSSQAPKLLFHYYDKDFNNEADTPDNFQSRRPNTSFCFLDIRSPGLGDTAMYLCATSRGDSNTEAFFGQGTRLTVV.

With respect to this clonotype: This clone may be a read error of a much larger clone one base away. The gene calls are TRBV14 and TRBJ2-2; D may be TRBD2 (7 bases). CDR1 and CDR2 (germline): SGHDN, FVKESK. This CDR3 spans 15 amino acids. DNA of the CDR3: TGTGTCAGCAGCCAAGGGGGACTACGCACCGGGGAGCTGTTTTTT. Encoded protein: CVSSQGGLRTGELFF.